This T cell receptor beta chain was observed in a study of identical twins. In this sample, this clonotype turned up many times. The authors used template switching to add a universal primer site and gave cDNA unique molecular identifiers. TCRdb re-derived calls from the 5' RACE reads in MiXCR, one entry per CDR3 protein. The sample holds about 300,000 distinct CDR3 sequences, over 9% seen once. The sample was also linked to a second study, of yellow fever vaccine responses in identical twins.

The source of this sequence is a woman between 18 and 29 years old in good health. The specimen was CD8+ T cells sorted from blood.

The CDR3 reads CASSQVRLAGGSSYNEQFF. In nucleotides, the CDR3 is TGTGCCAGCAGCCAAGTTCGACTAGCGGGAGGGAGCTCCTACAATGAGCAGTTCTTC. The chain joins TRBV3-1 to TRBJ2-1, with 14 bases fitting TRBD2. The trim removed 1 base at V and 0 bases at J, leaving 5 bases unmatched. This CDR3 has 19 amino acids. The V gene's germline CDR1 is LGHDT and CDR2 YNNKEL (reference sequence).